Following are 2 T cell receptor beta chains from one sample sequenced in a study of shared clonotypes between healthy human individuals. Some clones are missing from TCRdb's copy, which holds only in-frame ones; the method was immunoSEQ multiplex PCR. The data show approximately 500,000 clones, 79% seen once. Input material: PBMCs. The receptor set was obtained from a woman aged 40 to 50 in good health. Some clones in this sample may be carry-over from other donors' samples.

The rearrangement links TRBV6-1 to TRBJ2-3, with TRBD2 identical over 7 bases. J lost 4 bases, V lost 2 bases, and 9 bases had no gene match. Germline V gene sequence: CDR1 MNHNS, CDR2 SASEGT. There are 16 residues in the CDR3. CDR3 nucleotides: TGTGCCAGCAGTGAATCAGGGAGGGCCATTGCAGATACGCAGTATTTT. Translating gives CASSESGRAIADTQYF.

The chain carries TRBV27 and TRBJ2-1; D may be TRBD1 or TRBD2 (6 bases each). Germline CDR1 and CDR2: MNHEY and SMNVEV (reference sequence). The CDR3 is made up of 15 amino acids. Trimming took off 0 bases at V and 4 bases at J, with 10 bases between the two ends. CDR3 amino acids: CASSLSKGGYNEQFF. The CDR3 DNA sequence: TGTGCCAGCAGTTTATCTAAAGGGGGGTACAATGAGCAGTTCTTC.